This is a list of T cell receptor beta chains from one sample in a study of cytomegalovirus exposure and HLA in healthy donors. Sequencing used immunoSEQ multiplex PCR; TCRdb keeps in-frame clones, though not all of them. Seen here are some 150,000 clones, 80% observed once, and the top ten hold less than 3%. The sample comprised PBMCs. The receptor set was obtained from a woman aged 30 to 39 in good health and CMV-seronegative. The conserved cysteine and the conserved F or W are not part of the CDR3 here.

>TRBV7-3|TRBJ2-2
ASSAQGGTGELF
>TRBV20-1|TRBJ1-2
SARRRNGYT
>TRBV7-2|TRBJ2-7
ASTFGANVYEQY
>TRBV30|TRBJ1-6
AWSHRENSPLH
>TRBV6-4|TRBJ1-5
ASSDGTGGGQPQH
>TRBV6-1|TRBJ1-2
ASGGTQVLNYGYT
>TRBV11-2|TRBJ2-1
ASSSRLAGEVSDEQF
>TRBV5-1|TRBJ2-3
ASSSDRETDTQY
>TRBV7-3|TRBJ1-3
ASSVSAGNTIY
>TRBV30|TRBJ2-2
AWSEGAGIAGELF
>TRBV20-1|TRBJ2-7
SARGRGEQY
>TRBV7-6|TRBJ2-5
ASSFGGRPGETQY
>TRBV11-3|TRBJ2-7
ASSLGGQGVYEQY
>TRBV4-1|TRBJ2-2
ASSQNGGAFYTGELF
>TRBV5-8|TRBJ1-3
ASSLDRGLPGNTIY
>TRBV27|TRBJ2-1
ASNPTGNFYNEQF
>TRBV6-1|TRBJ2-2
ASRSGTVLPGELF
>TRBV5-1|TRBJ2-3
ASSPGTGHTDTQY
>TRBV6-6|TRBJ2-1
ASSFEAGFYNEQF
>TRBV10-3|TRBJ1-2
AISPGQNYGYT
>TRBV7-8|TRBJ2-7
ASSLGRTYEQY
>TRBV4-1|TRBJ1-4
ASSRTDQNEKLF
>TRBV11-2|TRBJ2-6
ASSTTGATDSGANVLT
>TRBV5-1|TRBJ2-1
ASSLYSNEQF
>TRBV27|TRBJ2-3
ASSPPHPGTQY
>TRBV9|TRBJ2-2
ASSVRQGELF
>TRBV28|TRBJ2-2
ASSPGQGFTGELF
>TRBV27|TRBJ1-3
ASSFSGAGNTIY
>TRBV7-9|TRBJ2-1
ASSPGLALINEQF
>TRBV4-3|TRBJ1-4
ASSQDGALGEKLF
>TRBV5-1|TRBJ2-2
ASSFGAGRGGELF
>TRBV2|TRBJ2-3
ASSDGRGTDTQY
>TRBV27|TRBJ2-7
ASSSGSSYEQY
>TRBV19|TRBJ2-1
ASRVQGQNEQF
>TRBV2|TRBJ1-4
ASSEAREKLF
>TRBV6-5|TRBJ2-7
ASRQGAYEQY
>TRBV19|TRBJ2-7
ASSMIGSLSYEQY
>TRBV6-5|TRBJ1-1
ASSTKRDRDSGAF
>TRBV9|TRBJ2-3
ASSAQTSGQKQY
>TRBV7-8|TRBJ2-1
ASSQVGRSYNEQF
>TRBV7-3|TRBJ1-1
ASSSRDRGTEAF
>TRBV2|TRBJ1-5
ASSEDRGGQPQH
>TRBV6-1|TRBJ1-6
ASSDRYSPLH
>TRBV7-8|TRBJ1-3
ASSPGPYSGNTIY
>TRBV29-1|TRBJ2-1
SVVTSGRYNEQF
>TRBV10-1|TRBJ2-3
ASSRDYPTDTQY
>TRBV29-1|TRBJ2-2
SVVGGWTSGGPTGELF
>TRBV5-4|TRBJ2-5
ASSVRLAGGQETQY
>TRBV27|TRBJ2-1
ASSSTSGGTYNEQF
>TRBV19|TRBJ2-1
ASNPTGSYNEQF
>TRBV5-1|TRBJ2-5
ASSRGLTSGQETQY
>TRBV7-9|TRBJ1-5
ASSKGGNQPQH
>TRBV6-4|TRBJ1-3
ASSLQDAGNTIY
>TRBV30|TRBJ1-1
AWSGQTNTEAF
>TRBV19|TRBJ1-4
ASRDRGLLREKLF
>TRBV7-9|TRBJ1-3
ASSLRGVSGNTIY
>TRBV30|TRBJ2-7
AWSVQGYEQY